This T cell receptor beta chain was obtained from a study of response to subunit inactivated influenza vaccine. Findings and caveats of the study: Only a handful of new T cells, the authors suggested, are recruited with each seasonal influenza vaccination.

At least ten counts were recorded for this clonotype. Its cognate antigen is unknown. One entry per CDR3 protein results from TCRdb running MiXCR on the RT-PCR reads. The data show around 150,000 distinct CDR3 sequences, roughly 11% seen once. The receptor comes from a man aged 45-65 years who received an inactivated influenza vaccine. The sequencing used non-naive T cells sorted from PBMCs, collected 40 to 50 days after vaccination.

The DNA of the CDR3 is TGCAGTGCTCGCCCGTGGAGCCAAGAGACCCAGTACTTC. The encoded protein is CSARPWSQETQYF. The chain recombines TRBV20-1 with TRBJ2-5; no definite D call. The V gene's germline CDR1 is DFQATT and CDR2 SNEGSKA (reference sequence). V was trimmed by 5 bases and J by 1 base, leaving 11 bases between them. This CDR3 is 13 amino acids long.